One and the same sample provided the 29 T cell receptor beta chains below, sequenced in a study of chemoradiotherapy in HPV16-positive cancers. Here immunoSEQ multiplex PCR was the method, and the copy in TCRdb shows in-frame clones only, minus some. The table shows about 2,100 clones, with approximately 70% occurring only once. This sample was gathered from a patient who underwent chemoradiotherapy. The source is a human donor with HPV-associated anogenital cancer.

CDR3 region: CASSSPLLSYNEQFF. CDR3 nucleotide sequence: TGTGCCAGCAGCTCCCCCCTTCTCTCCTACAATGAGCAGTTCTTC. The chain has TRBV5-8 and TRBJ2-1; D gene unclear. CDR1 is SGHTS, CDR2 YDEGEE, per germline. Trimming removed 3 bases at V and 0 bases at J, with 10 bases between. The CDR3 runs to 15 residues. The entire variable domain, with the rest obtained from reference TRBV5-8 and TRBJ2-1, is as follows: EAGVTQSPTHLIKTRGQQATLRCSPISGHTSVYWYQQALGLGLQFLLWYDEGEERNRGNFPPRFSGRQFPNYSSELNVNALELEDSALYLCASSSPLLSYNEQFFGPGTRLTVL.

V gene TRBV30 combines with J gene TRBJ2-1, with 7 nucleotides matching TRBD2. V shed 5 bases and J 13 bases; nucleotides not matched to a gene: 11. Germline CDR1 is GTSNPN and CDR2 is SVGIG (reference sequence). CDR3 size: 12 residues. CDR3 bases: TGTGCCTGGGGGACTTCGGCGGGAGATCAGTTCTTC. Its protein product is CAWGTSAGDQFF.

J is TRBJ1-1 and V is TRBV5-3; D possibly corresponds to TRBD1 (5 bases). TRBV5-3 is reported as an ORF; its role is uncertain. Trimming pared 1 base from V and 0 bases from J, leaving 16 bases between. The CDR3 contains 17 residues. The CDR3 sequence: CARSLSREWVMNTEAFF. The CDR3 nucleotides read TGTGCCAGAAGCTTGAGCAGGGAATGGGTCATGAACACTGAAGCTTTCTTT.

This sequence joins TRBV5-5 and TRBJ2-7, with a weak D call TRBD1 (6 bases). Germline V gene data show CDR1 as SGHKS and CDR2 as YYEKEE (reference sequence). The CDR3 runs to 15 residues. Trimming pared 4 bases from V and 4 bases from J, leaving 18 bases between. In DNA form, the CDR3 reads TGTGCCAGCAGCCTCCTACAGGGTATCATGTACGAGCAGTACTTC. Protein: CASSLLQGIMYEQYF.

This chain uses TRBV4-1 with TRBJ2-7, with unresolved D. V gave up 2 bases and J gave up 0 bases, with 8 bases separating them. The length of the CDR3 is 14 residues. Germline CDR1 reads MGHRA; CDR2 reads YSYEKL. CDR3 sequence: CASSQRTDSYEQYF. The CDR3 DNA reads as TGCGCCAGCAGCCAAAGGACGGACTCCTACGAGCAGTACTTC.

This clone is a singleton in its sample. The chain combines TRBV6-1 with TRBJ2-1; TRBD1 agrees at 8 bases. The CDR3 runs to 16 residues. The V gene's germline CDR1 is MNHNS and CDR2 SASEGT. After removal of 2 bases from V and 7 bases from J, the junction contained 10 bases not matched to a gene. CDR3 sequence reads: CASSEYRGFTNNEQFF. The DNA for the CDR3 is TGTGCCAGCAGTGAATACAGGGGGTTTACCAATAATGAGCAGTTCTTC.

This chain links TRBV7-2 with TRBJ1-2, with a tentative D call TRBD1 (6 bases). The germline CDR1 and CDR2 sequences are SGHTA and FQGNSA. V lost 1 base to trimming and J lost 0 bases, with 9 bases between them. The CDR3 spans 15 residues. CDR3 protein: CASSLVAGANYGYTF. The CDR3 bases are TGTGCCAGCAGCTTAGTGGCAGGGGCTAACTATGGCTACACCTTC.

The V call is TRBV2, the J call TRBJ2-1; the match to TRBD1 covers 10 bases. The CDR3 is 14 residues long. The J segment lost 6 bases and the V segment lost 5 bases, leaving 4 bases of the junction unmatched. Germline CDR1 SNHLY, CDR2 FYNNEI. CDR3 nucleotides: TGTGCCAGCAGTTTACGGACAGGGGGCAATGAGCAGTTCTTC. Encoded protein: CASSLRTGGNEQFF.

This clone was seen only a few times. The CDR3 loop is CASRSGPDRDGYTF. The CDR3 nucleotides are TGTGCCAGCAGATCCGGGCCTGACAGGGATGGCTACACCTTC. V gene TRBV5-4 combines with J gene TRBJ1-2; 7 bases map to TRBD1. Germline CDR1 and CDR2: SGHNT and YYREEE (reference sequence). The CDR3 runs 14 residues. V was pared by 5 bases and J by 6 bases, with 10 bases of the junction left unmatched.

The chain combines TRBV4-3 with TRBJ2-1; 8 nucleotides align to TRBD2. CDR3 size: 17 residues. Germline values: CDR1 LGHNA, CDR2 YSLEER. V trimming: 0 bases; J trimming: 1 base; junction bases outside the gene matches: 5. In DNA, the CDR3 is TGCGCCAGCAGCCAAGATCCCGCGGGAGGTTCCTACAATGAGCAGTTCTTC. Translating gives CASSQDPAGGSYNEQFF.

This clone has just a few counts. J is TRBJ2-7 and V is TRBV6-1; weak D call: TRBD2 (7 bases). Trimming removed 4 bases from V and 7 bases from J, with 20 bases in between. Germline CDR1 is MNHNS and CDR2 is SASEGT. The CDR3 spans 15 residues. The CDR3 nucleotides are TGTGCCAGCAGTGCCAGGAGGGGGGGATCGGGAGAGCAGTACTTC. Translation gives CASSARRGGSGEQYF.

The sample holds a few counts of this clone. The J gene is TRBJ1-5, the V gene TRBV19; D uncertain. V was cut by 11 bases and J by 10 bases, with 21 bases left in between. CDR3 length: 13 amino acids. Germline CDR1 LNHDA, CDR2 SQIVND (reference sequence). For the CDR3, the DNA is TGTGCCGCGGGCGTAACGGACGAGGGTCCCCAGCATTTT. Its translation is CAAGVTDEGPQHF.

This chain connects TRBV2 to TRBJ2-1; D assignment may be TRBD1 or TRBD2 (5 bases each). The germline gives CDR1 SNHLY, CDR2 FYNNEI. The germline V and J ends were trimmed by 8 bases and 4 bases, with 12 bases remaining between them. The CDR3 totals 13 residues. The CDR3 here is CASLRDQYNEQFF. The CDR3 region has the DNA TGTGCCAGCCTCCGGGACCAGTACAATGAGCAGTTCTTC.

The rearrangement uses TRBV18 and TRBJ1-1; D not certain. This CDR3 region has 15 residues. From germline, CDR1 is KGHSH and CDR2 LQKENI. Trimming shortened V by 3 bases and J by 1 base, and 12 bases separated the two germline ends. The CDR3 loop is CASSPLRTENTEAFF. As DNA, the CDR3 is TGTGCCAGCTCACCCCTGAGAACTGAGAACACTGAAGCTTTCTTT.

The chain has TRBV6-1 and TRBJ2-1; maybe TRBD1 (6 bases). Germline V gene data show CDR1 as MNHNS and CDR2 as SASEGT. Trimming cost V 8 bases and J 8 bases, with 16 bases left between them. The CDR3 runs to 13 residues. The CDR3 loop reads CASGRSGAHEQFF. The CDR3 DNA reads TGTGCCAGCGGGCGGTCAGGGGCTCATGAGCAGTTCTTC.

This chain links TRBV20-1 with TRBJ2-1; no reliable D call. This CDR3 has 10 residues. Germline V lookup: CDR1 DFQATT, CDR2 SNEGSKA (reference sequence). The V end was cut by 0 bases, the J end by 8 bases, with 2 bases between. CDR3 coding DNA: TGCAGTGCTAGAGAGCATGAGCAGTTCTTC. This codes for CSAREHEQFF.

CDR3 protein: CSVGRTDTQYF. The CDR3 coding sequence is TGCAGCGTTGGGAGGACAGATACGCAGTATTTT. The chain uses TRBV29-1 and TRBJ2-3, with TRBD2 as a possible D gene (5 bases). CDR3 length equals 11 residues. Deletions cut 4 bases from V and 3 bases from J, with 5 bases between. CDR1 and CDR2 (germline): SQVTM, ANQGSEA.

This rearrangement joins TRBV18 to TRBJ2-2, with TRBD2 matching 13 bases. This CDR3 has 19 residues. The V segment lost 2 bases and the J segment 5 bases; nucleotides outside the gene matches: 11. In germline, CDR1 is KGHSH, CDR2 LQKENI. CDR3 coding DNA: TGTGCCAGCTCACCAGGGACTAGCGGGATCGGTGTTATTACCGGGGAGCTGTTTTTT. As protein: CASSPGTSGIGVITGELFF.

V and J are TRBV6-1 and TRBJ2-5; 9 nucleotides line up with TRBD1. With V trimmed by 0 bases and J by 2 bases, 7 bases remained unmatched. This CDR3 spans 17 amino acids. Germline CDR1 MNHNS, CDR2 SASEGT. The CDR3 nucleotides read TGTGCCAGCAGTGAAGCGTTTGGGACAGGGATTCAAGAGACCCAGTACTTC. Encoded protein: CASSEAFGTGIQETQYF.

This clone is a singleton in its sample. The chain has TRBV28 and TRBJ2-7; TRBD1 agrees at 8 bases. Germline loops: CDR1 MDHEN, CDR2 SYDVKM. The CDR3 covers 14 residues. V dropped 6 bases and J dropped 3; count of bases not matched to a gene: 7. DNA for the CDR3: TGTGCCAGCAGCAAGACAGGGGAAGGCTACGAGCAGTACTTC. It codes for CASSKTGEGYEQYF. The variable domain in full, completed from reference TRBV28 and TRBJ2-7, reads DVKVTQSSRYLVKRTGEKVFLECVQDMDHENMFWYRQDPGLGLRLIYFSYDVKMKEKGDIPEGYSVSREKKERFSLILESASTNQTSMYLCASSKTGEGYEQYFGPGTRLTVT.

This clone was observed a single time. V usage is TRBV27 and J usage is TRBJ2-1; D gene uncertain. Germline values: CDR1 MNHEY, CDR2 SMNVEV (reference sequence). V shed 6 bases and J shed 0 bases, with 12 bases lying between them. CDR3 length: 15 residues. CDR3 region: CASRNRRASYNEQFF. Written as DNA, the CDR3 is TGTGCCAGCAGAAACCGAAGGGCCTCCTACAATGAGCAGTTCTTC.

CDR3 region: CASSLGAGGQTQYF. The CDR3 DNA reads as TGTGCCAGCAGCTTAGGGGCAGGCGGACAGACCCAGTACTTC. The chain employs TRBV11-3 and TRBJ2-5; no clear D. Deletions cut 1 base from V and 6 bases from J, with 12 bases between. The germline V gene encodes CDR1 SGHNT and CDR2 YENEEA. The CDR3 loop spans 14 amino acids.

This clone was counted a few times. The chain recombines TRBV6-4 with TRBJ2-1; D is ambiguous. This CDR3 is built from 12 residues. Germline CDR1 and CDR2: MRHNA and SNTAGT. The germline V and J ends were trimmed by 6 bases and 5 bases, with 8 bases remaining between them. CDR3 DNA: TGTGCCAGCAGCGAAGACCACAATGAGCAGTTCTTC. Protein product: CASSEDHNEQFF.

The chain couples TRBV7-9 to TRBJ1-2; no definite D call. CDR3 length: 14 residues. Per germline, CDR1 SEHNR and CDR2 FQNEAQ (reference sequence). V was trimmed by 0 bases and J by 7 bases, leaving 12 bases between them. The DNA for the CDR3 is TGTGCCAGCAGCTTAGCGGGAGGGATTGTTGGCTACACCTTC. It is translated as CASSLAGGIVGYTF. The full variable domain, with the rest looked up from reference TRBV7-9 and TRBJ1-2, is DTGVSQNPRHKITKRGQNVTFRCDPISEHNRLYWYRQTLGQGPEFLTYFQNEAQLEKSRLLSDRFSAERPKGSFSTLEIQRTEQGDSAMYLCASSLAGGIVGYTFGSGTRLTVV.

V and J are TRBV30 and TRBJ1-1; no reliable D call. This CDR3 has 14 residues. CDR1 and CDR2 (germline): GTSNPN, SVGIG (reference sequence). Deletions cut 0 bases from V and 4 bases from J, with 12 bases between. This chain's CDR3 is CAWSVGRGGTEAFF. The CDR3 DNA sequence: TGTGCCTGGAGTGTAGGCCGAGGTGGCACTGAAGCTTTCTTT.

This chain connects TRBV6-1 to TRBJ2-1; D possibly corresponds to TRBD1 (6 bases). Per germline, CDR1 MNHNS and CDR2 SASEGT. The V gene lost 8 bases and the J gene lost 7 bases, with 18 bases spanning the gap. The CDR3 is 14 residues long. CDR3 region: CASSTASGANEQFF. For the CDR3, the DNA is TGTGCCAGCTCGACTGCGTCAGGGGCGAATGAGCAGTTCTTC.

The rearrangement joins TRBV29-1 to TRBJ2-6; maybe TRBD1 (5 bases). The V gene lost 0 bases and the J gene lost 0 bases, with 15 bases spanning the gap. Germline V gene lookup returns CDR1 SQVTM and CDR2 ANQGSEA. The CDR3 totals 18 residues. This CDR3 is CSVEEGARLSSGANVLTF. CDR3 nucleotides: TGCAGCGTTGAAGAAGGGGCACGGCTAAGCTCTGGGGCCAACGTCCTGACTTTC.

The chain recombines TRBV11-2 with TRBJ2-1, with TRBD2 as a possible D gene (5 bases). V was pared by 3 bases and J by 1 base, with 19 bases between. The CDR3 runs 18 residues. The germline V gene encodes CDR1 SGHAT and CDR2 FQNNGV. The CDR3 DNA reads TGTGCCAGCAGCTTCCGTGCACTCAAAGGCGGGTCCTACAATGAGCAGTTCTTC. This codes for CASSFRALKGGSYNEQFF.

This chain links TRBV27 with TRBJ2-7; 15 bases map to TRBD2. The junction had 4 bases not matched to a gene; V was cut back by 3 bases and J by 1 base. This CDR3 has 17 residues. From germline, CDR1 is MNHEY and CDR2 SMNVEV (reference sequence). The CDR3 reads CASSLGLAGGRSYEQYF. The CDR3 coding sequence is TGTGCCAGCAGTTTGGGACTAGCGGGAGGCCGATCCTACGAGCAGTACTTC.